Following are 16 T cell receptor beta chains from one sample sequenced in a study of control samples from healthy donors and cancer patients (dated by TCRdb to about 2020). The library was generated by the immunoSEQ multiplex PCR assay. The table was pulled from immuneACCESS by TCRdb, which kept in-frame rearrangements only. Such tables lose some clones; where checked, under half of the loss comes from unresolved V genes, and the rest has no known cause. The sample table holds around 82,000 clones, of which around 89% were seen once. The ten top clones hold approximately 7% of the sample. Sequenced material: blood. These receptors were collected from a man aged 50-60 years in good health.

V usage is TRBV30 and J usage is TRBJ1-6, with D possibly TRBD1 on 5 matching bases. V shed 4 bases and J shed 5 bases, with 18 bases lying between them. CDR3 length: 16 amino acids. Germline V gives CDR1 GTSNPN, CDR2 SVGIG (reference sequence). CDR3 sequence reads: CAWTPLTGPNNSPLHF. In nucleotides, the CDR3 is TGTGCCTGGACCCCCCTTACAGGCCCTAATAATTCACCCCTCCACTTT.

CDR3 nucleotide sequence: TGTGCCAGCAGTTCCTCCACGGTCCGCTATGGCTACACCTTC. Protein product: CASSSSTVRYGYTF. The chain employs TRBV6-5 and TRBJ1-2; D is unresolved. V was pared by 4 bases and J by 4 bases, with 13 bases between. The germline CDR1 and CDR2 sequences are MNHEY and SVGAGI. The length of the CDR3 is 14 residues.

The chain joins TRBV6-6 to TRBJ2-5; no firm D call. In germline, CDR1 is MNHNY, CDR2 SVGAGI (reference sequence). Trimming shortened V by 2 bases and J by 5 bases, and 3 bases separated the two germline ends. The CDR3 length is 11 residues. This CDR3 is CASSYDETQYF. The DNA of the CDR3 is TGTGCCAGCAGTTACGACGAGACCCAGTACTTC.

The genes are TRBV30 and TRBJ2-7, with D possibly being TRBD1 (6 bases). V was clipped by 4 bases and J by 5 bases, with 15 bases between them. CDR1 and CDR2 from the germline V gene are GTSNPN and SVGIG (reference sequence). The CDR3 covers 13 residues. The CDR3 nucleotides are TGTGCCTGGACCCAAGACAGGAGAGACGAGCAGTACTTC. Translation: CAWTQDRRDEQYF.

This chain links TRBV20-1 with TRBJ2-4, with unresolved D. Per the germline V gene, CDR1 is DFQATT and CDR2 is SNEGSKA (reference sequence). There are 11 residues in the CDR3. Trimming removed 2 bases at V and 6 bases at J, with 5 bases between. The CDR3 region has the DNA TGCAGTGCTAGACAGACAAACATTCAGTACTTC. Translation: CSARQTNIQYF.

A note on this clone: The junction does not match germline at one end; this may be a read error. The CDR3 DNA follows: TGTGCCAGCAGTTTAGTACTCAGGGGAGGCCTCTTC. It is translated as CASSLVLRGGLF. The chain uses TRBV12-3 or TRBV12-4 and TRBJ1-2; D is perhaps TRBD1 (6 bases). This CDR3 spans 12 amino acids.

This chain connects TRBV4-2 to TRBJ1-3; D is possibly TRBD1 (6 bases). The CDR3 runs to 15 residues. Germline loops: CDR1 LGHNA, CDR2 YNFKEQ. V was trimmed by 0 bases and J by 4 bases, leaving 10 bases between them. The DNA for the CDR3 is TGTGCCAGCAGCCAAGAGCGCAGGGGAGGAAACACCATATATTTT. Amino acid sequence: CASSQERRGGNTIYF.

This chain uses TRBV11-2 with TRBJ1-2; 7 bases agree with TRBD1. Germline assignment: CDR1 SGHAT and CDR2 FQNNGV. This CDR3 region has 15 residues. After removal of 4 bases from V and 3 bases from J, the junction contained 8 bases not matched to a gene. The CDR3 sequence: CASSSLRGPDYGYTF. CDR3 nucleotides: TGTGCCAGCAGCTCCCTTAGGGGGCCGGACTATGGCTACACCTTC.

This chain connects TRBV30 to TRBJ1-6; tentative D call: TRBD1 (5 bases). CDR3 length: 15 residues. Germline CDR1 reads GTSNPN; CDR2 reads SVGIG (reference sequence). V was shortened by 4 bases and J by 8 bases, with 18 bases between the two germline ends. Written as DNA, the CDR3 is TGTGCCTGGACTACTGGGCAGACAGCTTATTCACCCCTCCACTTT. Translated, it gives CAWTTGQTAYSPLHF.

The chain joins TRBV11-2 to TRBJ1-4; TRBD1 matches at 11 bases. Looked up from germline, CDR1 is SGHAT and CDR2 is FQNNGV. The V gene end was trimmed by 6 bases and the J gene end by 5 bases; junction bases not matched to a gene: 14. The CDR3 runs to 18 residues. The CDR3 DNA reads as TGTGCCAGCAGTTTCGGTGGTGGGACAGGGGGATGGAATGAAAAACTGTTTTTT. Protein: CASSFGGGTGGWNEKLFF.

This chain connects TRBV19 to TRBJ2-1; TRBD1 matches at 7 bases. Trimming at V came to 7 bases and at J to 7 bases, leaving 10 bases not matched to a gene. The length of the CDR3 is 14 residues. CDR1 and CDR2 (germline): LNHDA, SQIVND (reference sequence). The CDR3 is CASNLPTGTNEQFF. The CDR3 DNA follows: TGTGCCAGTAATTTACCGACAGGGACGAATGAGCAGTTCTTC.

The V gene is TRBV27, the J gene TRBJ1-2; 7 bases agree with TRBD1. This CDR3 comprises 14 residues. Germline V gene lookup returns CDR1 MNHEY and CDR2 SMNVEV (reference sequence). With V trimmed by 6 bases and J by 4 bases, 8 bases remained unmatched. The CDR3 reads CASRSTGILYGYTF. CDR3 sequence (DNA): TGTGCCAGCAGGTCGACAGGGATTCTCTATGGCTACACCTTC.

In DNA, the CDR3 is TGTGCCAGCAGAACTAGCGGGGGCTCGTACAATGAGCAGTTCTTC. This codes for CASRTSGGSYNEQFF. The J gene is TRBJ2-1, the V gene TRBV11-2; 11 bases agree with TRBD2. There are 15 residues in the CDR3. Germline V gives CDR1 SGHAT, CDR2 FQNNGV. V lost 6 bases to trimming and J lost 4 bases; unmatched junction nucleotides: 5.

V gene TRBV20-1 combines with J gene TRBJ1-2, with no clear D. Trimming took off 2 bases at V and 4 bases at J, with 2 bases between the two ends. CDR1 is DFQATT, CDR2 SNEGSKA, per germline (reference sequence). The CDR3 is 10 amino acids. The CDR3 sequence is CSARSYGYTF. The DNA of the CDR3 is TGCAGTGCTAGATCCTATGGCTACACCTTC.

This clone was observed a handful of times. The chain recombines TRBV9 with TRBJ2-5, with D perhaps matching TRBD2 (6 bases). CDR1 is SGDLS, CDR2 YYNGEE, per germline. This CDR3 region has 15 residues. The V and J ends lost 2 bases and 4 bases respectively, with 15 bases between them. The CDR3 protein is CASSVGGTPTETQYF. In DNA form, the CDR3 reads TGTGCCAGCAGCGTGGGGGGAACCCCTACAGAGACCCAGTACTTC.

This rearrangement joins TRBV6-5 to TRBJ1-4; 8 bases line up with TRBD1. Germline assignment: CDR1 MNHEY and CDR2 SVGAGI. Trimming took 2 bases from V and 6 from J; bases not matched to a gene: 2. The CDR3 is 14 residues long. CDR3 coding DNA: TGTGCCAGCAGTTACGAGACAGGGGATGAAAAACTGTTTTTT. Its translation is CASSYETGDEKLFF.